This entry features one T cell receptor (beta chain) sequence. No antigen is known for it. This record comes from a study of cytomegalovirus exposure and HLA in healthy donors. General observations from the study: Other equally common chains were less clonally expanded than HLA-associated TCR beta chains, a later analysis showed. Several of the most significant clusters appeared, in a later analysis, to be linked to common viral pathogens. Judged likely to be a sequencing artifact was a cluster of highly shared sequence variants. Specificity of a few CMV-associated chains for CMV antigens was verified in vitro.

The CDR3 consists of 14 residues. Germline loops: CDR1 SGHAT, CDR2 FQNNGV. V lost 4 bases, J lost 5 bases, and 6 bases stayed unmatched. Primers for the PCR totalled 60 Vbeta and 13 Jbeta. This table comes from immunoSEQ multiplex PCR, and its TCRdb copy is limited to in-frame clones, with some not included. The profile covers about 61,000 clones, with approximately 88% appearing a single time and about 1.6% taken by the ten largest. The receptor was isolated from a man aged 25-45 years in good health and CMV-seropositive. The material sequenced was PBMCs. This chain connects TRBV11-2 to TRBJ2-7; 9 nucleotides align to TRBD1. The CDR3 sequence: CASSSNRGLNEQYF. CDR3 sequence (DNA): TGTGCCAGCAGCTCAAACAGGGGGCTCAACGAGCAGTACTTC.